Listed here is a single T cell receptor beta chain. Antigen specificity is unknown. The data were produced by immunoSEQ multiplex PCR, yet TCRdb's version contains in-frame clones alone and is incomplete. The sample includes over 250,000 clones, 75% to 90% of them seen just once. This record belongs to a study of cytomegalovirus exposure and HLA in healthy donors. Study details: The 90 to 150 validation repertoires, a later analysis reported, used the same platform as the 550 to 700 repertoires from the first cohort.

CDR1 and CDR2 from the germline V gene are MNHEY and SVGAGI. The CDR3 is made up of 14 amino acids. Trimming cost V 6 bases and J 8 bases; bases outside gene matches: 8. Study-wide findings and caveats: The study listed some 160 cytomegalovirus-associated TCR beta chains. In vitro, three CMV-associated chains proved specific for CMV antigens. The classifier reportedly diagnosed cytomegalovirus status with high sensitivity and specificity.

This chain joins TRBV6-5 and TRBJ1-4; 8 bases line up with TRBD1. Sequencing was carried out using PBMCs. This clonotype was obtained from a woman in her twenties or thirties in good health and CMV-seropositive. The CDR3 loop reads CASSRTGSFEKLFF. In DNA, the CDR3 is TGTGCCAGCAGCCGGACAGGGAGTTTCGAAAAACTGTTTTTT.